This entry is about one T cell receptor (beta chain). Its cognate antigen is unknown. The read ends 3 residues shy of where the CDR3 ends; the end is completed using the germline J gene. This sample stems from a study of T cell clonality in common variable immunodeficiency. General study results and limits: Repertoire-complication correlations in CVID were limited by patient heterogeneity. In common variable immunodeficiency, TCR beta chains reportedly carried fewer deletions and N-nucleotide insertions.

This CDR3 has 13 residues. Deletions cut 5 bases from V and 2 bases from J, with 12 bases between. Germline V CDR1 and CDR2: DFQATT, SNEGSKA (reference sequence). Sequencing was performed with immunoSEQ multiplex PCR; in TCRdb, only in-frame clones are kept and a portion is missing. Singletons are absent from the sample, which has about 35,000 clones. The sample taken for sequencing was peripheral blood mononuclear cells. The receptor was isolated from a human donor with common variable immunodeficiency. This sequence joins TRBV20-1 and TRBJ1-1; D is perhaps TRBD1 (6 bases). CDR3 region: CSAWPGGNTEAFF. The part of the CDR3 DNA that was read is TGCAGTGCTTGGCCGGGGGGCAACACTGAA.